The rows below give T cell receptor beta chains drawn from one sample of a study of T cell responses to AZD1222 COVID-19 vaccine. Sequenced by immunoSEQ multiplex PCR; TCRdb stores in-frame clones only, minus some. This table has some 180,000 clones, about 93% appearing once. The sample here was peripheral blood, taken 28 days after the second dose of the MenACWY control vaccine. These receptors originate from an adult who received the MenACWY meningococcal vaccine as a control. Both conserved end residues are part of each CDR3. A D gene is named only where the DNA matches it firmly. Expanded clones are given a class, and other clones once, few, many or no size at all.

j_call: TRBJ2-5
d_call: TRBD1
clone_size: -
v_call: TRBV5-5
cdr3_aa: CASSWTGGGETQYF
cdr3_nt: TGTGCCAGCAGCTGGACAGGGGGTGGAGAGACCCAGTACTTC

j_call: TRBJ1-5
d_call: -
clone_size: -
v_call: TRBV10-3
cdr3_aa: CAISEGNSNQPQHF
cdr3_nt: TGTGCCATCAGTGAGGGGAATAGCAATCAGCCCCAGCATTTT

j_call: TRBJ2-1
d_call: TRBD1
clone_size: -
v_call: TRBV6-5
cdr3_aa: CASSSGTGSYNEQFF
cdr3_nt: TGTGCCAGCAGTTCCGGGACAGGCTCCTACAATGAGCAGTTCTTC

j_call: TRBJ2-3
d_call: -
clone_size: -
v_call: TRBV5-1
cdr3_aa: CASSSGVSNTDTQYF
cdr3_nt: TGCGCCAGCAGCTCGGGGGTTAGCAACACAGATACGCAGTATTTT

j_call: TRBJ2-2
d_call: -
clone_size: -
v_call: TRBV12-3/TRBV12-4
cdr3_aa: CASSPLRTGELFF
cdr3_nt: TGTGCCAGCAGCCCTTTGAGAACCGGGGAGCTGTTTTTT

j_call: TRBJ1-4
d_call: -
clone_size: few
v_call: TRBV10-3
cdr3_aa: CAISESRQSSEKLFF
cdr3_nt: TGTGCCATCAGTGAGTCGAGACAGAGTTCAGAAAAACTGTTTTTT

j_call: TRBJ1-4
d_call: -
clone_size: -
v_call: TRBV15
cdr3_aa: CATSREQGPTNEKLFF
cdr3_nt: TGTGCCACCAGCAGAGAGCAGGGCCCAACTAATGAAAAACTGTTTTTT

j_call: TRBJ2-3
d_call: TRBD2
clone_size: -
v_call: TRBV6-6
cdr3_aa: CASRLAVGTDTQYF
cdr3_nt: TGTGCCAGCAGACTAGCGGTCGGTACAGATACGCAGTATTTT

j_call: TRBJ1-6
d_call: TRBD1
clone_size: -
v_call: TRBV7-2
cdr3_aa: CASSLIRGPTSVSSPLHF
cdr3_nt: TGTGCCAGCAGCTTGATCAGGGGGCCGACCAGCGTTAGTTCACCCCTCCACTTT

j_call: TRBJ1-6
d_call: -
clone_size: -
v_call: TRBV7-2
cdr3_aa: CASTKEDYNSPLHF
cdr3_nt: TGTGCCAGCACTAAAGAGGACTATAATTCACCCCTCCACTTT

j_call: TRBJ2-1
d_call: -
clone_size: -
v_call: TRBV11-2
cdr3_aa: CASSGLGLNEQFF
cdr3_nt: TGTGCCAGCAGCGGTCTGGGTCTCAATGAGCAGTTCTTC

j_call: TRBJ1-3
d_call: TRBD1
clone_size: -
v_call: TRBV6-6
cdr3_aa: CASSTAPGQGSNTIYF
cdr3_nt: TGTGCCAGCAGTACTGCCCCGGGACAGGGGTCTAACACCATATATTTT

j_call: TRBJ2-3
d_call: TRBD1
clone_size: -
v_call: TRBV18
cdr3_aa: CASSPYRGRHTDTQYF
cdr3_nt: TGTGCCAGCTCACCATACAGGGGCCGACACACAGATACGCAGTATTTT

j_call: TRBJ1-1
d_call: -
clone_size: -
v_call: TRBV5-5
cdr3_aa: CASSLGHQNTEAFF
cdr3_nt: TGTGCCAGCAGCTTGGGACACCAGAACACTGAAGCTTTCTTT

j_call: TRBJ2-1
d_call: -
clone_size: -
v_call: TRBV5-1
cdr3_aa: CASMQGTSYNEQFF
cdr3_nt: TGCGCCAGCATGCAGGGGACATCCTACAATGAGCAGTTCTTC

j_call: TRBJ2-7
d_call: -
clone_size: -
v_call: TRBV30
cdr3_aa: CAWSPGLLYEQYF
cdr3_nt: TGTGCCTGGAGTCCGGGACTGCTCTACGAGCAGTACTTC

j_call: TRBJ2-7
d_call: TRBD1
clone_size: few
v_call: TRBV5-1
cdr3_aa: CASSSGTGDYEQYF
cdr3_nt: TGCGCCAGCAGCTCCGGGACAGGGGACTACGAGCAGTACTTC

j_call: TRBJ1-6
d_call: TRBD1
clone_size: -
v_call: TRBV6-5
cdr3_aa: CASSYNVRTGNSPLHF
cdr3_nt: TGTGCCAGCAGTTACAATGTTCGGACAGGGAATTCACCCCTCCACTTT

j_call: TRBJ1-3
d_call: -
clone_size: -
v_call: TRBV19
cdr3_aa: CASSTVGRAGNTIYF
cdr3_nt: TGTGCCAGTAGTACCGTCGGACGGGCAGGAAACACCATATATTTT

j_call: TRBJ1-5
d_call: -
clone_size: -
v_call: TRBV7-2
cdr3_aa: CASSLRAGAGNQPQHF
cdr3_nt: TGTGCCAGCAGCTTAAGGGCGGGGGCCGGCAATCAGCCCCAGCATTTT

j_call: TRBJ1-2
d_call: TRBD1
clone_size: -
v_call: TRBV27
cdr3_aa: CASSWTGGDYGYTF
cdr3_nt: TGTGCCAGCAGTTGGACAGGGGGGGACTATGGCTACACCTTC

j_call: TRBJ1-5
d_call: -
clone_size: -
v_call: TRBV15
cdr3_aa: CATSREGGLSNQPQHF
cdr3_nt: TGTGCCACCAGCAGAGAGGGAGGGCTTAGCAATCAGCCCCAGCATTTT

j_call: TRBJ2-2
d_call: -
clone_size: -
v_call: TRBV19
cdr3_aa: CASSLGEPGELFF
cdr3_nt: TGTGCCAGTAGTCTTGGAGAACCCGGGGAGCTGTTTTTT

j_call: TRBJ2-3
d_call: TRBD2
clone_size: once
v_call: TRBV7-2
cdr3_aa: CASSGLAGGRGTDTQYF
cdr3_nt: TGTGCCAGCAGCGGGCTAGCGGGGGGCCGGGGCACAGATACGCAGTATTTT

j_call: TRBJ2-5
d_call: -
clone_size: -
v_call: TRBV19
cdr3_aa: CASSIRWQETQYF
cdr3_nt: TGTGCCAGTAGTATAAGGTGGCAAGAGACCCAGTACTTC

j_call: TRBJ1-1
d_call: -
clone_size: -
v_call: TRBV2
cdr3_aa: CASSEEGITEAFF
cdr3_nt: TGTGCCAGCAGTGAAGAGGGTATCACTGAAGCTTTCTTT

j_call: TRBJ1-1
d_call: -
clone_size: -
v_call: TRBV5-1
cdr3_aa: CASSLGPPNTEAFF
cdr3_nt: TGCGCCAGCAGCTTGGGACCGCCCAACACTGAAGCTTTCTTT

j_call: TRBJ2-4
d_call: -
clone_size: -
v_call: TRBV7-3
cdr3_aa: CASSLCTFHGLAKNIQYF
cdr3_nt: TGTGCCAGCAGCTTATGTACATTCCATGGCCTAGCCAAAAACATTCAGTACTTC

j_call: TRBJ2-4
d_call: -
clone_size: -
v_call: TRBV6-1
cdr3_aa: CASSELGRKQYF
cdr3_nt: TGTGCCAGCAGTGAACTAGGCCGAAAACAGTACTTC